These 26 T cell receptor beta chains originate from one sample sequenced in a study of identical twins. MiXCR was run by TCRdb on the 5' RACE reads, yielding one entry per CDR3 protein. The repertoire holds approximately 260,000 distinct CDR3 sequences, with about 8% as singletons. This same sample was also taken into another study, of yellow fever vaccine responses in identical twins.

The sequencing sample was made of CD8+ T cells sorted from blood. The origin of the receptors is a woman between 18 and 29 years old in good health.

This clonotype was counted only a few times. The chain uses TRBV7-2 and TRBJ1-2, with D perhaps TRBD1 (6 bases). The CDR3 is 14 amino acids. Trimming left V 0 bases short and J 8 bases short, with 13 bases between. Germline loops: CDR1 SGHTA, CDR2 FQGNSA. Here the CDR3 reads CASSLATGTLGYTF. CDR3 DNA sequence: TGTGCCAGCAGCTTAGCGACGGGGACATTAGGCTACACCTTC.

This clonotype was found a few times. The rearrangement links TRBV5-4 to TRBJ2-7; 9 bases align to TRBD1. Germline values: CDR1 SGHNT, CDR2 YYREEE (reference sequence). V gave up 4 bases and J gave up 5 bases; unmatched junction bases: 10. This CDR3 has 15 residues. For the CDR3, the DNA is TGTGCCAGCAGCCTAAACAGGGGGCGAAGAAACGAGCAGTACTTC. This translates into CASSLNRGRRNEQYF.

This clonotype was counted at least ten times. V gene TRBV7-3 combines with J gene TRBJ2-1; D not certain. The V end was cut by 5 bases, the J end by 3 bases, with 8 bases between. Germline CDR1 and CDR2: SGHTA and FQGTGA. This CDR3 is 13 amino acids long. CDR3 protein: CASSPDGYNEQFF. DNA of the CDR3: TGTGCCAGCAGCCCGGACGGCTACAATGAGCAGTTCTTC.

This clonotype turned up a few times. This sequence joins TRBV28 and TRBJ2-1; tentatively, D is TRBD1 (6 bases). Between the trimmed V and J ends, which lost 6 bases and 3 bases, there was a span of 15 bases. CDR1 and CDR2 (germline): MDHEN, SYDVKM. The CDR3 extends over 15 amino acids. CDR3 in amino acids: CASRTGSVFYNEQFF. The DNA of the CDR3 is TGTGCCAGCAGAACAGGGTCGGTGTTCTACAATGAGCAGTTCTTC.

The chain uses TRBV4-3 and TRBJ2-7, with D perhaps being TRBD1 or TRBD2 (6 bases each). CDR1 and CDR2 from the germline V gene are LGHNA and YSLEER. The CDR3 extends over 16 amino acids. V lost 1 base, J lost 4 bases, and 17 bases lay in between. DNA for the CDR3: TGCGCCAGCAGCCAAGGGGCCGGGGGCTTGTTTTACGAGCAGTACTTC. Protein product: CASSQGAGGLFYEQYF.

The chain carries TRBV15 and TRBJ1-1, with a weak D call TRBD1 (5 bases). The CDR3 totals 16 residues. V shed 2 bases and J shed 6 bases, with 19 bases lying between them. Germline V gene lookup returns CDR1 LNHNV and CDR2 YYDKDF (reference sequence). The CDR3 sequence is CATSRTRGRESPEAFF. The CDR3 region has the DNA TGTGCCACCAGCAGAACCCGGGGCCGCGAATCGCCTGAAGCTTTCTTT.

This clonotype has just a few counts. V and J are TRBV11-3 and TRBJ2-5; the D call may be TRBD1 or TRBD2 (5 bases each). Germline lookup yields CDR1 SGHNT and CDR2 YENEEA. This CDR3 is 13 amino acids long. The V end lost 5 bases, the J end lost 5 bases, and 12 bases lay between the germline ends. In DNA, the CDR3 is TGTGCCAGCAGCCCAAGTTGGGGGGAGACCCAGTACTTC. The encoded protein is CASSPSWGETQYF. Supplemented by reference TRBV11-3 and TRBJ2-5, the full variable domain reads EAGVVQSPRYKIIEKKQPVAFWCNPISGHNTLYWYLQNLGQGPELLIRYENEEAVDDSQLPKDRFSAERLKGVDSTLKIQPAELGDSAVYLCASSPSWGETQYFGPGTRLLVL.

This clonotype has only a few counts. The V and J genes are TRBV7-2 and TRBJ2-1, with 7 bases aligning to TRBD2. The CDR3 is 12 amino acids. The V gene's germline CDR1 is SGHTA and CDR2 FQGNSA. J gave up 9 bases and V 5 bases, and 4 bases lay outside the gene matches. Here the CDR3 reads CASSTPSGEQFF. The DNA of the CDR3 is TGTGCCAGCAGCACCCCTAGCGGTGAGCAGTTCTTC.

This rearrangement joins TRBV11-2 to TRBJ2-6; weak D call: TRBD1 (6 bases). The CDR3 is 17 amino acids. Trimming took 1 base from V and 2 from J, leaving 12 bases between them. Germline CDR1 is SGHAT and CDR2 is FQNNGV. The CDR3 region is CASSLATGLAGANVLTF. In DNA, the CDR3 is TGTGCCAGCAGCTTAGCTACAGGGTTGGCTGGGGCCAACGTCCTGACTTTC.

This clonotype occurred a few times. The V call is TRBV12-3 or TRBV12-4, the J call TRBJ2-1; TRBD2 matches 8 bases. CDR3 length equals 18 residues. J gave up 4 bases and V 3 bases, and 14 bases lay outside the gene matches. The CDR3: CASSFAGGAASWYNEQFF. The CDR3, as DNA: TGTGCCAGCAGTTTCGCCGGGGGGGCGGCAAGTTGGTACAATGAGCAGTTCTTC.

The chain couples TRBV19 to TRBJ2-7; 9 nucleotides line up with TRBD2. Germline V lookup: CDR1 LNHDA, CDR2 SQIVND (reference sequence). There are 16 residues in the CDR3. J gave up 4 bases and V 5 bases, and 12 bases lay outside the gene matches. CDR3 protein: CASSVPGASGIYEQYF. CDR3 coding DNA: TGTGCCAGTAGTGTCCCGGGGGCTAGCGGGATTTACGAGCAGTACTTC. Variable domain in full (rest from reference TRBV19 and TRBJ2-7): DGGITQSPKYLFRKEGQNVTLSCEQNLNHDAMYWYRQDPGQGLRLIYYSQIVNDFQKGDIAEGYSVSREKKESFPLTVTSAQKNPTAFYLCASSVPGASGIYEQYFGPGTRLTVT.

This clonotype has at least ten counts. The chain employs TRBV5-1 and TRBJ2-7, with TRBD2 as a possible D gene (6 bases). The germline V gene encodes CDR1 SGHRS and CDR2 YFSETQ. The CDR3 is 13 amino acids. V was cut by 4 bases and J by 3 bases, with 11 bases left in between. CDR3: CASSQAGSYEQYF. The DNA of the CDR3 is TGCGCCAGCAGCCAGGCCGGGAGCTACGAGCAGTACTTC.

This clonotype was observed at least ten times. The chain recombines TRBV7-8 with TRBJ2-1; 7 bases align to TRBD1. The CDR3 length is 14 residues. J lost 5 bases, V lost 5 bases, and 6 bases had no gene match. Germline CDR1 and CDR2: SGHVS and FQNEAQ. CDR3 coding DNA: TGTGCCAGCAGCCGCCGGGACAGAAACAATGAGCAGTTCTTC. Translated: CASSRRDRNNEQFF.

In nucleotides, the CDR3 is TGCAGTGCCCGGGACAGGGGGACCGCAGGGTACGAGCAGTACTTC. This translates into CSARDRGTAGYEQYF. J is TRBJ2-7 and V is TRBV20-1; 11 positions match TRBD1. CDR1 DFQATT and CDR2 SNEGSKA come from the germline V gene (reference sequence). CDR3 length: 15 amino acids. V lost 6 bases, J lost 4 bases, and 11 bases stayed unmatched.

The J gene is TRBJ2-1, the V gene TRBV6-5; D gene unclear. V lost 10 bases to trimming and J lost 9 bases, with 16 bases between them. Germline CDR1 reads MNHEY; CDR2 reads SVGAGI. The CDR3 length is 12 residues. CDR3 in DNA: TGTGCCACCATGCTGGCAGTCGGTGAGCAGTTCTTC. The encoded protein is CATMLAVGEQFF.

V is TRBV7-9 and J is TRBJ2-1; D uncertain. V shed 1 base and J shed 12 bases, with 10 bases lying between them. The germline V gene has CDR1 SEHNR and CDR2 FQNEAQ (reference sequence). There are 12 residues in the CDR3. The DNA of the CDR3 is TGTGCCAGCAGCTTAGACCGATTAGTGCAGTTCTTC. This translates into CASSLDRLVQFF.

This clonotype was detected many times. The chain employs TRBV5-6 and TRBJ2-1; 8 nucleotides match TRBD1. Germline loops: CDR1 SGHDT, CDR2 YYEEEE. The V gene end was trimmed by 3 bases and the J gene end by 5 bases; junction bases not matched to a gene: 1. The CDR3 loop spans 13 amino acids. The CDR3 nucleotides read TGTGCCAGCAGCTGGGGACAGGACAATGAGCAGTTCTTC. It encodes CASSWGQDNEQFF.

This clonotype has more than one count but fewer than ten. The V call is TRBV25-1, the J call TRBJ2-5; TRBD2 might be the D (5 bases). This CDR3 has 15 amino acids. Germline V gives CDR1 MGHDK, CDR2 SYGVNS. With 3 bases removed from V and 4 bases from J, the gap between germline ends came to 15 bases. The CDR3 is CASSDAEDEIETQYF. The CDR3 bases are TGTGCCAGCAGTGATGCGGAGGATGAAATAGAGACCCAGTACTTC.

This sequence joins TRBV7-2 and TRBJ2-7, with D perhaps assigned TRBD1 or TRBD2 (5 bases each). V shed 5 bases and J shed 1 base, with 15 bases lying between them. The germline gives CDR1 SGHTA, CDR2 FQGNSA. The CDR3 extends over 15 amino acids. CDR3 sequence (DNA): TGTGCCAGCAGCGACGGGACCGGGGCTTCCTACGAGCAGTACTTC. Translating gives CASSDGTGASYEQYF.

The chain combines TRBV4-1 with TRBJ1-5; TRBD1 aligns across 10 bases. J was trimmed by 6 bases and V by 5 bases; bases with no gene match: 7. CDR3 length: 15 amino acids. Germline V lookup: CDR1 MGHRA, CDR2 YSYEKL. The CDR3 loop is CASSSRQGAGQPQHF. The CDR3 DNA is TGCGCCAGCAGCTCCAGACAGGGGGCAGGTCAGCCCCAGCATTTT.

This chain connects TRBV9 to TRBJ1-4, with unresolved D. The CDR3 runs 14 residues. The V end lost 3 bases, the J end lost 4 bases, and 10 bases lay between the germline ends. Germline lookup yields CDR1 SGDLS and CDR2 YYNGEE. The CDR3 DNA reads as TGTGCCAGCAGCGACGGTTCGCTTAATGAAAAACTGTTTTTT. Amino acids: CASSDGSLNEKLFF.

The rearrangement uses TRBV27 and TRBJ2-3, with D maybe TRBD1 (6 bases). The CDR3 contains 16 residues. Germline values: CDR1 MNHEY, CDR2 SMNVEV (reference sequence). Trimming removed 5 bases from V and 5 bases from J, with 20 bases in between. For the CDR3, the DNA is TGTGCCAGCAGTCTCTTTGGGGGCCCAGGAGAAGATACGCAGTATTTT. This codes for CASSLFGGPGEDTQYF.

This clonotype was seen a few times. The gene calls are TRBV7-9 and TRBJ2-3; 11 bases fit TRBD1. Germline CDR1 reads SEHNR; CDR2 reads FQNEAQ (reference sequence). V shed 1 base and J 4 bases; nucleotides not matched to a gene: 4. This CDR3 is built from 16 residues. CDR3 nucleotides: TGTGCCAGCAGCTTAGTCGGGACAGGGGGACCAGATACGCAGTATTTT. Protein product: CASSLVGTGGPDTQYF.

This clonotype was seen repeatedly, ten times or more. The genes are TRBV11-2 and TRBJ2-2; perhaps TRBD1 as D (5 bases). Germline lookup yields CDR1 SGHAT and CDR2 FQNNGV. The CDR3 runs 14 residues. V lost 3 bases and J 1 base, leaving 6 bases between the germline ends. CDR3 coding DNA: TGTGCCAGCAGCTTCAGGGAGAACACCGGGGAGCTGTTTTTT. Its translation: CASSFRENTGELFF.

This clonotype was seen ten or more times. This chain links TRBV7-9 with TRBJ2-2; TRBD1 matches at 10 bases. Trimming at V came to 3 bases and at J to 5 bases, leaving 3 bases not matched to a gene. CDR1 is SEHNR, CDR2 FQNEAQ, per germline (reference sequence). This CDR3 is 15 amino acids long. CDR3 DNA sequence: TGTGCCAGCAGCTTCCCGGGACAGGGGACCGGGGAGCTGTTTTTT. Protein: CASSFPGQGTGELFF. Combining the CDR3 with reference TRBV7-9 and TRBJ2-2 gives the whole variable domain DTGVSQNPRHKITKRGQNVTFRCDPISEHNRLYWYRQTLGQGPEFLTYFQNEAQLEKSRLLSDRFSAERPKGSFSTLEIQRTEQGDSAMYLCASSFPGQGTGELFFGEGSRLTVL.

This clonotype was seen ten or more times. The chain joins TRBV20-1 to TRBJ2-7, with 8 positions matching TRBD1. The junction had 5 bases not matched to a gene; V was cut back by 6 bases and J by 1 base. CDR3 length: 13 residues. Germline CDR1 DFQATT, CDR2 SNEGSKA (reference sequence). CDR3: CSAEDRDSYEQYF. DNA for the CDR3: TGCAGTGCCGAGGACAGGGATTCCTACGAGCAGTACTTC.